These 22 T cell receptor beta chains were sequenced from one sample in a study of tumor-infiltrating lymphocytes in localized non-small cell lung cancer. The method was immunoSEQ multiplex PCR; TCRdb's version includes in-frame clones alone and lacks a portion of them. The sample records 11,000 to 15,000 clones, roughly 80% being singletons. Sequenced input: lung tumor tissue. All receptors come from a human donor with non-small cell lung cancer.

This clone has only a few counts. The chain joins TRBV5-1 to TRBJ2-1; TRBD2 matches at 8 bases. The CDR3 contains 15 residues. The V and J ends lost 0 bases and 8 bases, in that order; junction bases with no gene match: 7. Germline V gives CDR1 SGHRS, CDR2 YFSETQ. In nucleotides, the CDR3 is TGCGCCAGCAGCTTGGATCGGGGGGGCCGGGATGAGCAGTTCTTC. This encodes CASSLDRGGRDEQFF.

The V and J genes are TRBV30 and TRBJ2-7, with D perhaps given as TRBD1 or TRBD2 (5 bases each). The CDR3 runs 15 residues. Trimming took 1 base from V and 0 from J, leaving 13 bases between them. The germline CDR1 and CDR2 sequences are GTSNPN and SVGIG (reference sequence). The DNA for the CDR3 is TGTGCCTGGAGTGCTCCGGGACGGAGCTCCTACGAGCAGTACTTC. Protein product: CAWSAPGRSSYEQYF.

This chain uses TRBV5-1 with TRBJ2-7, with 8 bases lining up with TRBD2. The length of the CDR3 is 15 residues. V shed 3 bases, J shed 4 bases, and the junction held 9 bases outside the gene matches. Germline CDR1 is SGHRS and CDR2 is YFSETQ. CDR3 sequence reads: CASSSPQAGAYEQYF. The CDR3 DNA is TGCGCCAGCAGCTCCCCCCAAGCGGGAGCTTACGAGCAGTACTTC.

A single count supports this clone. One junction end disagrees with the germline gene, perhaps due to a read error. This chain uses TRBV7-7 with TRBJ2-5; the D gene is possibly TRBD2 (5 bases). Per the germline V gene, CDR1 is SSHAT and CDR2 is FNYEAQ (reference sequence). This CDR3 spans 12 amino acids. CDR3 in amino acids: CASSPLGETQYF. Written as DNA, the CDR3 is TGTGCTAGCAGCCCACTAGGGGAGACCCAGTACTTC.

This sequence joins TRBV7-2 and TRBJ2-7; D might be TRBD2 (6 bases). This CDR3 region has 15 residues. Trimming took 1 base from V and 2 from J, leaving 12 bases between them. CDR1 and CDR2 (germline): SGHTA, FQGNSA. CDR3 protein: CASSLGGGATYEQYF. The CDR3 coding sequence is TGTGCCAGCAGCTTAGGGGGCGGGGCCACCTACGAGCAGTACTTC.

Sample share makes this clone large (0.1 to 1%). This sequence joins TRBV30 and TRBJ2-1, with unresolved D. The CDR3 length is 12 residues. Germline CDR1 is GTSNPN and CDR2 is SVGIG (reference sequence). V shed 0 bases and J shed 8 bases, with 8 bases lying between them. For the CDR3, the DNA is TGTGCCTGGAGTGTACGTGGTTATGAGCAGTTCTTC. Its protein is CAWSVRGYEQFF.

V and J are TRBV9 and TRBJ2-1, with D perhaps TRBD1 or TRBD2 (5 bases each). V shed 0 bases and J shed 7 bases, with 14 bases lying between them. Germline loops: CDR1 SGDLS, CDR2 YYNGEE. The CDR3 has 15 residues. The CDR3 here is CASSVAGTPPNEQFF. Written as DNA, the CDR3 is TGTGCCAGCAGCGTAGCCGGGACCCCCCCGAATGAGCAGTTCTTC.

This chain uses TRBV7-2 with TRBJ2-3, with a possible D match to TRBD2 (6 bases). CDR3 size: 15 residues. Germline CDR1 is SGHTA and CDR2 is FQGNSA. The V end lost 5 bases, the J end lost 9 bases, and 21 bases lay between the germline ends. In nucleotides, the CDR3 is TGTGCCAGCAGCCACACAGCCATCTATCGGGGGACGCAGTATTTT. Translated: CASSHTAIYRGTQYF.

This clone was seen only once. The V call is TRBV7-3, the J call TRBJ2-1, with D possibly matching TRBD1 (5 bases). The CDR3 sequence is 14 residues long. V was trimmed by 5 bases and J by 12 bases, leaving 20 bases between them. CDR1 and CDR2 from the germline V gene are SGHTA and FQGTGA. CDR3 amino acids: CASSLDSAKPPQFF. CDR3 sequence (DNA): TGTGCCAGCAGCCTAGACAGCGCGAAACCCCCGCAGTTCTTC.

CDR3 in amino acids: CASSLVGGAGVGELFF. The CDR3 DNA is TGCGCCAGCAGCTTGGTCGGGGGGGCTGGAGTCGGGGAGCTGTTTTTT. V and J are TRBV5-1 and TRBJ2-2; TRBD2 aligns across 8 bases. Trimming at V came to 0 bases and at J to 7 bases, leaving 8 bases not matched to a gene. In germline, CDR1 is SGHRS, CDR2 YFSETQ. This CDR3 is built from 16 residues.

V usage is TRBV28 and J usage is TRBJ2-5, with a weak D call TRBD1 (5 bases). Trimming left V 7 bases short and J 4 bases short, with 19 bases between. The CDR3 has 15 amino acids. Germline CDR1 is MDHEN and CDR2 is SYDVKM. The CDR3, as DNA: TGTGCCAGCACCTCCGGGCAGGCAGGGTCAGAGACCCAGTACTTC. This gives the protein CASTSGQAGSETQYF.

The table lists this clone with a few counts. This sequence joins TRBV2 and TRBJ1-2; D not certain. Germline CDR1 is SNHLY and CDR2 is FYNNEI. The CDR3 runs to 13 residues. Trimming took off 3 bases at V and 1 base at J, with 6 bases between the two ends. The CDR3 protein is CASSEGSNYGYTF. Written as DNA, the CDR3 is TGTGCCAGCAGTGAGGGCAGTAACTATGGCTACACCTTC.

The chain has TRBV5-6 and TRBJ2-1; no firm D call. Between the trimmed V and J ends, which lost 1 base and 14 bases, there was a span of 13 bases. This CDR3 comprises 12 residues. CDR1 and CDR2 from the germline V gene are SGHDT and YYEEEE. CDR3 sequence: CASSLNRRKEFF. The CDR3 DNA reads as TGTGCCAGCAGCTTGAATCGGCGCAAAGAGTTCTTC.

The V gene is TRBV5-1, the J gene TRBJ1-4; 8 nucleotides align to TRBD1. This CDR3 contains 14 residues. CDR1 SGHRS and CDR2 YFSETQ come from the germline V gene. J lost 5 bases, V lost 5 bases, and 5 bases had no gene match. The CDR3 spells CASSSDRGNEKLFF. CDR3 DNA: TGCGCCAGCAGTTCTGACAGGGGCAATGAAAAACTGTTTTTT.

As DNA, the CDR3 is TGTGCCAGCAGGAGAGCGGGGGACTACGAGCAGTACTTC. This sequence encodes CASRRAGDYEQYF. This chain uses TRBV28 with TRBJ2-7; 8 nucleotides line up with TRBD2. This CDR3 is built from 13 residues. After removal of 6 bases from V and 3 bases from J, the junction contained 4 bases not matched to a gene. Germline lookup yields CDR1 MDHEN and CDR2 SYDVKM.

The V call is TRBV5-6, the J call TRBJ2-5; the match to TRBD2 covers 8 bases. Germline CDR1 and CDR2: SGHDT and YYEEEE. This CDR3 comprises 14 residues. The J segment lost 5 bases and the V segment lost 1 base, leaving 4 bases of the junction unmatched. The CDR3 sequence is CASSLREGQETQYF. In DNA, the CDR3 is TGTGCCAGCAGCTTGCGGGAGGGCCAGGAGACCCAGTACTTC.

The CDR3 spells CASSYEGADSGYTF. The CDR3 DNA sequence: TGTGCCAGCAGTTACGAAGGGGCGGACTCTGGCTACACCTTC. This chain joins TRBV6-6 and TRBJ1-2; possible D gene TRBD1, 5 bases. The CDR3 sequence is 14 residues long. From germline, CDR1 is MNHNY and CDR2 SVGAGI (reference sequence). The V and J ends lost 2 bases and 7 bases respectively, with 14 bases between them.

This clone is medium-sized in the sample. The CDR3 loop is CASSLGASWGKDEQYF. For the CDR3, the DNA is TGTGCCAGCAGCTTAGGGGCCTCGTGGGGGAAGGACGAGCAGTACTTC. This chain uses TRBV11-2 with TRBJ2-7, with D possibly called TRBD1 or TRBD2 (5 bases each). Trimming cost V 1 base and J 5 bases, with 18 bases left between them. CDR3 size: 16 residues. Germline V gene lookup returns CDR1 SGHAT and CDR2 FQNNGV.

V usage is TRBV7-3 and J usage is TRBJ2-3, with D uncertain. The CDR3 extends over 12 amino acids. The V end lost 3 bases, the J end lost 4 bases, and 5 bases lay between the germline ends. Germline V CDR1 and CDR2: SGHTA, FQGTGA. This CDR3 is CASSFIADTQYF. The CDR3 DNA sequence: TGTGCCAGCAGCTTCATAGCAGATACGCAGTATTTT.

The V and J genes are TRBV6-1 and TRBJ1-3; D uncertain. Germline V gives CDR1 MNHNS, CDR2 SASEGT. CDR3 size: 12 residues. The germline V and J ends were trimmed by 8 bases and 4 bases, with 9 bases remaining between them. The CDR3 spells CASGRRGNTIYF. In DNA, the CDR3 is TGTGCCAGCGGCCGTAGGGGAAACACCATATATTTT.

The gene calls are TRBV30 and TRBJ2-3; D remains ambiguous. Germline CDR1 is GTSNPN and CDR2 is SVGIG (reference sequence). V dropped 3 bases and J dropped 6 bases, with 13 bases sitting between them. This CDR3 contains 13 residues. CDR3 protein: CAWRGPASDTQYF. In DNA form, the CDR3 reads TGTGCCTGGAGGGGCCCCGCGTCGGATACGCAGTATTTT.

This clone was seen a handful of times. The V and J genes are TRBV7-9 and TRBJ1-1; D remains unclear. V was cut by 3 bases and J by 0 bases, with 8 bases left in between. There are 14 residues in the CDR3. Germline loops: CDR1 SEHNR, CDR2 FQNEAQ (reference sequence). The CDR3 sequence is CASSLGNMNTEAFF. The CDR3 DNA reads TGTGCCAGCAGCTTGGGCAACATGAACACTGAAGCTTTCTTT.